The 6 T cell receptor beta chains below come from one sample, sequenced in a study of monozygotic twins with inflammatory bowel disease. Using the 5' RACE reads, TCRdb records one entry per CDR3 protein without DNA. This sample contains hundreds of thousands of distinct CDR3 sequences. Sequencing used blood. The source is a human donor with ulcerative colitis or Crohn's disease, or a healthy co-twin of an affected twin (not recorded which).

The V gene is TRBV7-3, the J gene TRBJ2-1; the TRBD1 assignment by TCRdb is unverifiable without DNA. The CDR3 runs 15 residues. The germline V gene has CDR1 SGHTA and CDR2 FQGTGA. CDR3 protein: CASSTSGQTYNEQFF.

The chain has TRBV7-9 and TRBJ2-1; the TCRdb call, TRBD2, lacks DNA for checking. The germline gives CDR1 SEHNR, CDR2 FQNEAQ (reference sequence). This CDR3 is 12 amino acids long. The CDR3 sequence is CASRDKPNEQFF. The full variable domain, in which reference TRBV7-9 and TRBJ2-1 provide the parts outside the CDR3, is DTGVSQNPRHKITKRGQNVTFRCDPISEHNRLYWYRQTLGQGPEFLTYFQNEAQLEKSRLLSDRFSAERPKGSFSTLEIQRTEQGDSAMYLCASRDKPNEQFFGPGTRLTVL.

The chain joins TRBV27 to TRBJ2-7; there is no DNA to check the TCRdb D call of TRBD2. This CDR3 is built from 16 residues. Germline loops: CDR1 MNHEY, CDR2 SMNVEV (reference sequence). The CDR3 is CASSSIGLAGVSEQYF.

The V gene is TRBV6-1, the J gene TRBJ2-6. The CDR3 extends over 16 amino acids. CDR1 MNHNS and CDR2 SASEGT come from the germline V gene. This chain's CDR3 is CASSEDQISGANVLTF.

The chain employs TRBV5-1 and TRBJ2-3; the TRBD1 assignment by TCRdb is unverifiable without DNA. CDR3 length: 15 amino acids. CDR1 is SGHRS and CDR2 is YFSETQ in the germline V gene. The CDR3 reads CASSPGQGETGTQYF.

The chain has TRBV29-1 and TRBJ2-1. Germline CDR1 reads SQVTM; CDR2 reads ANQGSEA. This CDR3 comprises 13 residues. This CDR3 reads CSVGMGNHNEQFF.